The text below deals with one T cell receptor beta chain. The antigen remains unidentified. This record comes from a study of T cell responses to AZD1222 COVID-19 vaccine. The study, taken as a whole, reports: Spike-wide vaccine-associated CD4 TCRs dominated at 160-218 and 743-854. Just 5 to 7 AZD1222 recipients were seropositive at baseline.

Generated by immunoSEQ multiplex PCR, the TCRdb table keeps only in-frame clones and is missing some. The top ten hold 4% to 6% of the sample, which has 120,000 or so clones, 93% seen once. Germline assignment: CDR1 GTSNPN and CDR2 SVGIG (reference sequence). The ends lost 5 bases at V and 3 bases at J; junction bases unmatched: 2. This CDR3 contains 12 residues. The sequenced sample was peripheral blood, obtained 28 days after the second AZD1222 dose. The genes are TRBV30 and TRBJ2-7; 9 bases agree with TRBD1. The sequence was collected from an adult who received the AZD1222 COVID-19 vaccine. The CDR3 reads CAWGTGIYEQYF. In nucleotides, the CDR3 is TGTGCCTGGGGGACAGGGATCTACGAGCAGTACTTC.